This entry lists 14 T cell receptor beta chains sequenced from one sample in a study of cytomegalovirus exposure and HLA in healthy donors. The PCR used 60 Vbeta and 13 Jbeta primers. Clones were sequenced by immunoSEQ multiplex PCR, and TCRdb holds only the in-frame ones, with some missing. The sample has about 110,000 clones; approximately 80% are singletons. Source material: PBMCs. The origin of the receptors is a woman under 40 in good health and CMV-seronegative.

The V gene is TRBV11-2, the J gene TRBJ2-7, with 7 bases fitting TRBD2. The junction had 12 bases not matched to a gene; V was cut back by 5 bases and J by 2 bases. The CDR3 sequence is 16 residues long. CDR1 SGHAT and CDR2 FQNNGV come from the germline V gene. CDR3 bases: TGTGCCAGCAGCCTTCTGAGTACGGGAGGACCCTACGAGCAGTACTTC. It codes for CASSLLSTGGPYEQYF.

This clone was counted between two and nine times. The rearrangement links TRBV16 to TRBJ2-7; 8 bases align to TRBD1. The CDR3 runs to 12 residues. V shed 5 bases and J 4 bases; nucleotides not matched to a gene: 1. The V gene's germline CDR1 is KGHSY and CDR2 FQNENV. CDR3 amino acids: CASSRTGYEQYF. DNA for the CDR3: TGTGCCAGCAGCAGGACAGGGTACGAGCAGTACTTC. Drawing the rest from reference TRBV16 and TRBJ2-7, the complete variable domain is GEEVAQTPKHLVRGEGQKAKLYCAPIKGHSYVFWYQQVLKNEFKFLISFQNENVFDETGMPKERFSAKCLPNSPCSLEIQATKLEDSAVYFCASSRTGYEQYFGPGTRLTVT.

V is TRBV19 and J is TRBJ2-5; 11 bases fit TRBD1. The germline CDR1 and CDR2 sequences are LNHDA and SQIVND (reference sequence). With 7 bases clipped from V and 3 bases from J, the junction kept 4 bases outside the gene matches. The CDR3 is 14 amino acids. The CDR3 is CASKGTGGKETQYF. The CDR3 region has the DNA TGTGCCAGTAAGGGGACAGGGGGTAAAGAGACCCAGTACTTC.

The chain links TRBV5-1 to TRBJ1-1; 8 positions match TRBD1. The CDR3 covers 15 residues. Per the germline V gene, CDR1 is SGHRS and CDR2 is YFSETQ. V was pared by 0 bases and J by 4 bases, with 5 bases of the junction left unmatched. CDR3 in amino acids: CASSLVWTGITEAFF. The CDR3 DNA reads TGCGCCAGCAGCTTGGTCTGGACAGGGATCACTGAAGCTTTCTTT.

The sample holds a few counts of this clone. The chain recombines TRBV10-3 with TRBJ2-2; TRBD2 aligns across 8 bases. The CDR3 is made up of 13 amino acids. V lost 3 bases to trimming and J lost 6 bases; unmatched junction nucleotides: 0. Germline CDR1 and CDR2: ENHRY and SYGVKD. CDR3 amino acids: CAISDSGAGELFF. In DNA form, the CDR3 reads TGTGCCATCAGTGATAGCGGGGCCGGGGAGCTGTTTTTT.

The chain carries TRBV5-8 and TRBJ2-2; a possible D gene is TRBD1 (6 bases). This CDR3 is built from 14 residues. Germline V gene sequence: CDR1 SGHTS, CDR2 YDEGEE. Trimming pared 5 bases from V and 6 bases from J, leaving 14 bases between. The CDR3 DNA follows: TGTGCCAGCAGGCAGGGGCTGGGGTCCGGGGAGCTGTTTTTT. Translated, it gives CASRQGLGSGELFF.

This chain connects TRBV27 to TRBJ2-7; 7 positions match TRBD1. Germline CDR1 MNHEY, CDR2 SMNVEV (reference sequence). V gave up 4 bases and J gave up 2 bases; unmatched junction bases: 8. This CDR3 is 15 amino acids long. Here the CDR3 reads CASSSRQGIPYEQYF. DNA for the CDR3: TGTGCCAGCAGTTCCCGACAGGGTATTCCCTACGAGCAGTACTTC.

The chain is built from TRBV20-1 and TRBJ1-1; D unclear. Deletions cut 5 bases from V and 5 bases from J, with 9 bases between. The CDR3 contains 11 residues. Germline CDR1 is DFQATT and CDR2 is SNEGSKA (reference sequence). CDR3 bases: TGCAGTGCTCCGCTGAGAACTGAAGCTTTCTTT. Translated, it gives CSAPLRTEAFF.

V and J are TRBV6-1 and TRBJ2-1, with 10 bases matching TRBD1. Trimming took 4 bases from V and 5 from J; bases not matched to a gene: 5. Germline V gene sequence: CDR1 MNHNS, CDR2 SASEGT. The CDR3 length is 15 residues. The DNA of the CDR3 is TGTGCCAGCAGTGGTGGGGACAGGGGCCACAATGAGCAGTTCTTC. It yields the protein CASSGGDRGHNEQFF.

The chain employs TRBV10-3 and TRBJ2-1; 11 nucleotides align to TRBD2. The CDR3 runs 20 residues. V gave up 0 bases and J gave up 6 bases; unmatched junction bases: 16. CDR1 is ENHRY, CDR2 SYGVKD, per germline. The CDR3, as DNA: TGTGCCATCAGTGAGTCTTCGCGACTAGCGGGAATTAGGTCGGGCAATGAGCAGTTCTTC. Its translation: CAISESSRLAGIRSGNEQFF.

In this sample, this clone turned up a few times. This CDR3 is CASSYIGSGANVLTF. CDR3 nucleotide sequence: TGTGCCAGCAGTTACATCGGGAGCGGGGCCAACGTCCTGACTTTC. The genes are TRBV6-6 and TRBJ2-6; D is perhaps TRBD2 (6 bases). Germline CDR1 reads MNHNY; CDR2 reads SVGAGI (reference sequence). V shed 2 bases and J shed 4 bases, with 9 bases lying between them. The CDR3 contains 15 residues.

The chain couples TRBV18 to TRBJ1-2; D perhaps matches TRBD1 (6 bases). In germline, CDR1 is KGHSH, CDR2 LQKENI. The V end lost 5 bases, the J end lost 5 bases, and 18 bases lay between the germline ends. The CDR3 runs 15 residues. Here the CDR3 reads CASSTTRQVLYGYTF. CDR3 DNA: TGTGCCAGCTCAACAACGCGACAGGTTTTATATGGCTACACCTTC.

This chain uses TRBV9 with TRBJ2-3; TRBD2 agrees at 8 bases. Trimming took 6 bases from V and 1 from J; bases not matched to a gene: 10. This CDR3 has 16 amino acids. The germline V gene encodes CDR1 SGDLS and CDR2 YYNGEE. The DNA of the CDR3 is TGTGCCAGCAACCCGACGGCGACTAGCGGCACAGATACGCAGTATTTT. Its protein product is CASNPTATSGTDTQYF.

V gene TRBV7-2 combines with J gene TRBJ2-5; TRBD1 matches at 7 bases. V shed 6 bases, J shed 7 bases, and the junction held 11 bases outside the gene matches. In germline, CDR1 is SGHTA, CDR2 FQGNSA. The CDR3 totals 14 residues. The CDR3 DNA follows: TGTGCCAGCAGTCCCCGGGACAGAGTAGGGACCCAGTACTTC. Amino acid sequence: CASSPRDRVGTQYF.